The source of this TCR beta chain is a study of CD8+CD57+ T cells in acquired aplastic anemia (dated by TCRdb to 2017 to 2018). About the full investigation: A mean of approximately 3 ug of DNA, ranging from about 0.19 to 27.4 ug, was extracted from sorted CD4+ and CD8+ cells. Mean read counts for healthy donor samples were about 10.8 million for CD4+ cells and some 11 million for CD8+ cells. On the study overall, not on this receptor specifically: CD8+ Simpson's diversity did not differ significantly between patients and healthy controls (P=0.060). Twenty-nine CD8+ CDR3 sequences were shared between patients and controls but appeared highly expressed in patients and within their immunodominant clones.

As to this clonotype: Its cognate antigen has yet to be identified. Base qualities are missing; no much larger clone stands one base away.

In the study, sorted CD4+ and CD8+ blood T cells from patients with severe aplastic anemia and from healthy subjects underwent deep sequencing of TCR repertoires. Ficoll-Paque density gradient centrifugation was used to isolate peripheral blood mononuclear cells. Before DNA was extracted, CD4+ and CD8+ T cells were sorted using either FACS or magnetic beads. TCR beta VDJ combination and CDR3 sequence profiling used genomic DNA as the template. TCR repertoire sequencing was run on an Illumina HiSeq 2000. Per the authors' processing: Repertoires were assessed using TRBV/TRBJ rearrangement plots, CDR3 size and DJ length profiles, and Simpson's diversity index. The most abundant DNA sequence in the deep sequencing data was taken as the immunodominant clone. CDR3 amino acid sequences were checked for sharing between subjects and were compared against published repertoires and the VDJdb database. In-frame beta chains were kept once TCRdb had trimmed the public reads at Q25 with fastp and called clones with MiXCR. Rows matching on CDR3 protein sequence are summarized as one entry with the most common DNA and genes. These V and J calls rely on TCRdb rather than the paper's analysis. Counted in this sample were roughly 190,000 distinct CDR3 sequences; roughly half of them appeared once. Approximately 16% of the sample comes from the top ten.

The CDR3 measures 11 amino acids from cysteine to phenylalanine. Left in the record is the CDR3 DNA by itself, 33 bases read in frame from the first base. The germline V gene specifies SGHVS as CDR1 and FNYEAQ as CDR2. Trimming takes 8 bases from V and 6 bases from J, and the germline ends sit 11 bases apart. The specimen was sorted CD4+, CD8+, or CD8+CD57+ T cells (not recorded which) from PBMCs. The rearrangement joined TRBV7-6 to TRBJ2-7, with an unclear D gene assignment. The clonotype comes from a human donor in good health, serving as a control. This receptor has the CDR3 CASVASSEQYF. The nucleotide sequence is given as TGTGCCAGCGTCGCGAGCTCCGAGCAGTACTTC.